This T cell receptor (beta chain) is from a study of identifying expanded T cells in peripheral blood (dated 2019 in TCRdb). About the investigation overall: Four technical replicates, made by sequencing separate aliquots from the same pool of genomic DNA, were compared pairwise.

No immune events, such as infections, were documented for the healthy donors during the collection period. Blood repertoires from healthy donors were used as a training cohort for calibrating time-dependent variance in a beta-binomial model of differential abundance of T-cell clones. There were roughly 10 healthy donors in the training cohort, of whom 3 were female and 7 were male. Donor ages ranged from 29 to 64 years, with an average of roughly 40 years. Whole blood from each healthy donor was obtained from a commercial supplier and was collected at three time points about two weeks apart. For immunosequencing, genomic DNA was extracted from whole blood that had not been sorted. Regarding this clone: Its antigen is not yet known. It has no much larger one-base neighbor in the sample; base qualities were not kept.

TCRbeta CDR3 regions were profiled by bias-controlled multiplex PCR amplification of genomic DNA with the immunoSEQ Assay. Concerning the study's data processing: To quantify the absolute abundance of each unique TCRbeta CDR3 region, the sequences were collapsed and filtered. Differential abundance was tested with two models: a binomial (Fisher-equivalent) model and a beta-binomial model that adds time-dependent variance fitted from healthy donors. Clones with fewer than 5 combined templates were removed, and a clone was called differentially abundant if the clone's Benjamini-Hochberg FDR was below 0.01. Beta-binomial variance was modeled as a function of total template count across the two samples using the form v = (b*log(k)+a)^2. Entries here come from immuneACCESS through TCRdb and include only in-frame sequences with V and J called. Some clones fail to appear in such tables; in the studies checked, an unresolved V gene covers under half of the shortfall, and the cause of the remainder is unknown. The V and J calls and clone size come from that table; D and trimming were worked out from the DNA. The sample table records 65,000 to 95,000 clones; about 83% of these occur just once. The ten largest clones represent about 19% of the sample.

Sequences MNHEY (CDR1) and SMNVEV (CDR2) are obtained from the germline V gene (reference sequence). V is clipped by 3 bases and J by 2 bases, and the sequence between their germline boundaries is 13 bases long. The CDR3 spans 15 residues, from the cysteine through the phenylalanine. Of the read, only the CDR3 DNA is kept; its 45 bases are in frame from base 1. Points the paper makes about the study in general: The binomial model flagged approximately 1.1 differentially abundant clones between technical replicates but approximately 16 over roughly 2 weeks and approximately 18 over about four weeks. The authors expected that biological variance in healthy repertoires might rise further over much longer intervals, such as months to years. For all healthy donors, the variance in clone template counts between roughly 2-week samples rose significantly as total template count increased. The beta-binomial model significantly reduced the number of clones called differentially abundant and the false-positive rate across all healthy-donor time intervals.

The V gene is TRBV27 and the J gene is TRBJ1-2; no D gene is confidently identified. Sequencing used blood. The sequence was obtained from a person aged 18 to 70 in good health. The CDR3 region has the sequence CASSFLRARNYGYTF. The base sequence is TGTGCCAGCAGTTTCCTTAGGGCGAGAAACTATGGCTACACCTTC.